What follows describes a single TCR beta chain. Its antigen is unidentified. This sample was included in a study of cytomegalovirus exposure and HLA in healthy donors. General study findings and limits: The study put 150 to 200 TCR beta chains on its list as cytomegalovirus-associated.

The PCR made use of 60 Vbeta and 13 Jbeta primers. Assay used: immunoSEQ multiplex PCR; TCRdb lists only in-frame clones, some missing. Here the sample spans under 200,000 clones, 70% to 80% being singletons. The trim removed 5 bases at V and 5 bases at J, leaving 11 bases unmatched. The CDR3 covers 15 residues. The germline CDR1 and CDR2 sequences are LNHDA and SQIVND (reference sequence). The specimen was PBMCs. The genes are TRBV19 and TRBJ1-1; the match to TRBD1 covers 7 bases. This receptor was taken from a male donor in good health and CMV-seropositive. The CDR3 nucleotides are TGTGCCAGTAGTCCGGGGACAGTTCGAGGTACTGAAGCTTTCTTT. Translated, it gives CASSPGTVRGTEAFF.